This T cell receptor (beta chain) was captured by sequencing in a study of PD-L1 blockade in urothelial cancer. Profiling relied on immunoSEQ multiplex PCR, and the TCRdb table lists in-frame clones only, not all of them. The table records just over 35,000 clones, roughly a third of them present only once. Trimming stripped 1 base from V and 0 bases from J, with 10 bases between. The CDR3 has 15 amino acids. The V gene's germline CDR1 is MNHNS and CDR2 SASEGT. Study-wide findings and caveats: FFPE tumor tissue, one sample per patient, may miss heterogeneity.

This clone was detected only a few times. Its target is unknown. The rearrangement links TRBV6-1 to TRBJ2-7, with D unresolved. This specimen was tumor tissue, taken before atezolizumab (anti-PD-L1) treatment. This TCR came from a man aged 55 to 70 with urothelial cancer. The CDR3 region has the DNA TGTGCCAGCAGTGAAGGGGCAGGCTACTCCTACGAGCAGTACTTC. Residues: CASSEGAGYSYEQYF.